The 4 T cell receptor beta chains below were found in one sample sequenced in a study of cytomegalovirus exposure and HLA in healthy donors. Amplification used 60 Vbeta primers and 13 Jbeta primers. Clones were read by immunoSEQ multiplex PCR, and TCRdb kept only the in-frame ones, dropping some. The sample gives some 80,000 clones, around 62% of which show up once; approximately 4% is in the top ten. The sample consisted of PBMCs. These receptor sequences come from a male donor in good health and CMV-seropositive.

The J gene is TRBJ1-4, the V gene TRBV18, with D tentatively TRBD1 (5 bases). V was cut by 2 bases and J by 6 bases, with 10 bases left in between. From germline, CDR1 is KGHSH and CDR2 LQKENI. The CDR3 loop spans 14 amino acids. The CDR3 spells CASSPKGADEKLFF. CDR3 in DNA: TGTGCCAGCTCACCAAAAGGGGCTGATGAAAAACTGTTTTTT.

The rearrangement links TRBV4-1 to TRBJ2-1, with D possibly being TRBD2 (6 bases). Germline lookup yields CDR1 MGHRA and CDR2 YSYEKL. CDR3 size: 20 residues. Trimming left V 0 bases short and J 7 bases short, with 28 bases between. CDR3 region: CASSQESSTTGKGRGNEQFF. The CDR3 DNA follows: TGCGCCAGCAGCCAAGAGAGCTCTACGACGGGGAAAGGCCGGGGGAATGAGCAGTTCTTC.

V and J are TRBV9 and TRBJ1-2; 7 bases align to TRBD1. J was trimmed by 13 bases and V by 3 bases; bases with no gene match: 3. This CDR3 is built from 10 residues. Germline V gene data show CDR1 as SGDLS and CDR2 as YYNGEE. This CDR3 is CASSADRFTF. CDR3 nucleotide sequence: TGTGCCAGCAGCGCGGACAGGTTCACCTTC.

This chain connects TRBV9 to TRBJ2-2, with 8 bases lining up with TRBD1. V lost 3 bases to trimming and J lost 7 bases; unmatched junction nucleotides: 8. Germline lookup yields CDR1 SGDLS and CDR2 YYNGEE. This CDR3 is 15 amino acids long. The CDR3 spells CASSGAGQGGGELFF. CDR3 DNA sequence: TGTGCCAGCAGCGGGGCTGGACAGGGAGGCGGGGAGCTGTTTTTT.